The source of this T cell receptor beta chain is a study of blood T cell repertoires in COVID-19. Across the whole study: The analysed material was cDNA or gDNA that came from T cells, B-cell-depleted T cells, or PBMCs.

This clone has a single count. Germline lookup yields CDR1 SGDLS and CDR2 YYNGEE. The CDR3 runs 17 residues. Trimming shortened V by 1 base and J by 0 bases, and 14 bases separated the two germline ends. Per the study methods: Estimation of nucleated cell counts relied on the amplification of reference gene primers. The data were produced by immunoSEQ multiplex PCR, yet TCRdb's version contains in-frame clones alone and is incomplete. V, J and clone size derive from that table, while D and trimming were established from the DNA sequence. The sample lists around 230,000 clones, 75% to 90% seen once, with 3.3% in the top ten.

The rearrangement uses TRBV9 and TRBJ2-1; D possibly corresponds to TRBD2 (6 bases). The TCR comes from a woman between 40 and 50 years old with acute COVID-19. The sequenced sample consisted of PBMCs or T cells enriched from blood (not recorded which). CDR3 sequence (DNA): TGTGCCAGCAGCGTACTAGCGCCAACTTACTCCTACAATGAGCAGTTCTTC. It specifies CASSVLAPTYSYNEQFF.